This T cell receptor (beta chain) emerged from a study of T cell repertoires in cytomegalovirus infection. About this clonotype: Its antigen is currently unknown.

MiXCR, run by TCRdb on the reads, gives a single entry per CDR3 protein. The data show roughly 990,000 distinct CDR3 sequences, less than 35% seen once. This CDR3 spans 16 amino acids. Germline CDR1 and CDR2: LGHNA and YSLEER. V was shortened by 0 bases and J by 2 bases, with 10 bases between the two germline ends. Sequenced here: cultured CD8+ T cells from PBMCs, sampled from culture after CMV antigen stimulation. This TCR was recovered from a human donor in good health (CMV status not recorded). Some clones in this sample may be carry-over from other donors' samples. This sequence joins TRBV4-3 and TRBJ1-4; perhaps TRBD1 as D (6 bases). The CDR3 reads CASSQEQGSTNEKLFF. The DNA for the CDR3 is TGCGCCAGCAGCCAAGAACAGGGTTCGACTAATGAAAAACTGTTTTTT.